This TCR beta chain was obtained from a study of blood T cells in healthy people across ages (dated by TCRdb to between 2014 and 2017). With respect to the entire study: In model experiments, template switching captured about one uniquely barcoded TCR beta cDNA molecule for every two T cells. The study measured age-related changes in TCR beta repertoire diversity using deep sequencing normalized with unique cDNA molecular identifiers. The donors were divided into four age groups: young (average 16 years), middle-aged (approximately 39), aged (about 56) and long-lived (approximately 74). To avoid experimental bias, donors of different ages were distributed randomly across sequencing lanes. Using the same blood draw, the study looked at two additional independent replicas of 1 million unique cDNA reads for two donors, one aged 18 to 29 and the other aged 80 or older.

The 39 donors, aged about 6 to 100 years, were systemically healthy Caucasian individuals from Russia. Around 10 milliliters of peripheral blood were drawn from each donor into EDTA-treated Vacutainer tubes. PBMCs were isolated by Ficoll-Paque density-gradient centrifugation, with at least 6 million obtained per sample. Total RNA, at least 6 micrograms per sample, was extracted from PBMCs with Trizol reagent. For every donor, an aliquot of PBMCs went through flow cytometry to measure the percentages of naive CD45RAhigh/CD27high T cells. Library construction relied on 5' RACE. Sequencing was carried out with an Illumina HiSeq 2500. A second PCR of 7 to 11 cycles was performed with a sample-barcoded 5' primer and a J-beta primer mix. Each TCR beta cDNA molecule received a unique molecular identifier from a template-switch 5' adaptor carrying 12 random nucleotides. Each sample yielded at least 3 million CDR3-containing paired-end reads. All of the RNA was converted into first-strand cDNA using the Mint cDNA synthesis kit, with a TRBC-specific oligonucleotide serving as the primer. All cDNA was treated with uracil-DNA glycosylase and then went through a first 18-cycle PCR with the universal primers M1SS and BC2_uni_R. The study's processing was this. Normalization of each sample was performed by random selection of 1 million high-quality reads, each carrying a distinct molecular identifier. Instead of being binned into consensus sequences, reads with shared molecular identifiers were discarded. CDR3 identification, clonotype clustering and error correction used MiTCR with a Q25 quality threshold and the strictest error-elimination algorithm. A nonparametric unseen species model using Euler transformation provided a lower-bound estimate of total TCR beta diversity. TCRdb reran the public reads through fastp at Q25 and MiXCR, keeping productive beta chains. Rows are combined by CDR3 protein, so each entry shows the most common genes and DNA. Here the V and J calls rest on TCRdb's processing, not on the authors' analysis. The sample table lists approximately 680,000 distinct CDR3 sequences, about 32% of them with a count of one. About 16% of the sample lies in the top ten.

Results the study describes overall, beyond this receptor: As age increased, observed TCR beta diversity per million T cells dropped in a roughly linear way, and a significant reduction was already evident by age around 41. There was a strong correlation between observed TCR beta diversity and the percentage of naive T cells measured by flow cytometry. The long-lived group showed more naive CD4+ T cells, fewer expanded clones and increased TCR diversity than the aged group, suggesting age selection. Because the CMV infection status of the donors was unknown, age-related changes in expanded clonotypes may potentially have been confounded. Estimates of total diversity based on one million sequenced T cells were considered lower bounds and underestimates. Bulk unsorted PBMC profiling prevented conclusive comparison of naive and antigen-experienced compartments.

CDR1 and CDR2 are drawn from the germline V gene: SGHAT, FQNNGV. The CDR3 covers 14 residues, taking in both the cysteine and the phenylalanine. The sequence is cut down to CDR3 DNA, 42 bases in frame from base 1. Details on this clonotype: Its antigen is currently not known. A junction boundary mismatches the germline segment, possibly from a read error.

Source material: blood. This TCR was sampled from a woman of 80 years or more in good health. Donor details come from another sample of the same person, matched by shared clones. Rearrangement joined TRBV11-2 to TRBJ2-5, with the D gene uncertain. CDR3 region: CTSSSRLQKNEQYF. DNA sequence: TGTACCAGCAGCTCCCGACTGCAAAAAAATGAGCAGTACTTC.